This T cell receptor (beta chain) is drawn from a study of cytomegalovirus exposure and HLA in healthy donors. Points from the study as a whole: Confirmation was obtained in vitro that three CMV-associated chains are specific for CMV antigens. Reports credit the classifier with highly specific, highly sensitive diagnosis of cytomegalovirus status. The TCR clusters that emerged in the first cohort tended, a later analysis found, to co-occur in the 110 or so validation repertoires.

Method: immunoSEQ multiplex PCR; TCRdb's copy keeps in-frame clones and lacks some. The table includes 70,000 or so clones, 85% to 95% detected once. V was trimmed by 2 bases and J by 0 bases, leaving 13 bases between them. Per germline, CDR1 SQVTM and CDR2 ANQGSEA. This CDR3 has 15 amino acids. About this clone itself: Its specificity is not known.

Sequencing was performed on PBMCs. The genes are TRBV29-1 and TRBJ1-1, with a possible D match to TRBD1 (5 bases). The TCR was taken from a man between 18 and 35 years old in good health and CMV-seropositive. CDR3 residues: CSVEQGGGVNTEAFF. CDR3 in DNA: TGCAGCGTTGAACAGGGTGGGGGGGTGAACACTGAAGCTTTCTTT.